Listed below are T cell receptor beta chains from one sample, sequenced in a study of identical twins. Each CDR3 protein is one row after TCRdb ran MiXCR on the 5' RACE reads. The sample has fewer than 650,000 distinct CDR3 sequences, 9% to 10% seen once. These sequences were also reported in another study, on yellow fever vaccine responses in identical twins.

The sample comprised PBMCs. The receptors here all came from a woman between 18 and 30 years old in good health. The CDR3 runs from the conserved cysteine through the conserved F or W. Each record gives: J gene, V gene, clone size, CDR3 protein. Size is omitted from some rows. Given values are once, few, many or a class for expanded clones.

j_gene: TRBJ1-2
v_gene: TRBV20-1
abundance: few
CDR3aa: CSARLGGNTF

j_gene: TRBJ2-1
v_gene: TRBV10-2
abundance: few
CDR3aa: CATQRKGALLRNEQFF

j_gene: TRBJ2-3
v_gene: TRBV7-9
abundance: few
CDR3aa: CASSPRWLEVTDTQYF

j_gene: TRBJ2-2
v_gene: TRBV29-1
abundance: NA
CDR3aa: CSVVAANTGELFF

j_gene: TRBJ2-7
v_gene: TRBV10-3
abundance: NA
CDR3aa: CAISDTQGVTYEQYF

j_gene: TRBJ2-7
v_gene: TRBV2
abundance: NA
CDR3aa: CASSLTDLTYEQYF

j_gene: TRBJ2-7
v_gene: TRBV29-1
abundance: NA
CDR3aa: CSVPQDIFYEQYF

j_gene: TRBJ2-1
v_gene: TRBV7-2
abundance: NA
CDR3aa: CASSPLWGGASNEQFF

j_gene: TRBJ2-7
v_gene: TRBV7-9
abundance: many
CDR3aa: CASSFPGTDYEQYF

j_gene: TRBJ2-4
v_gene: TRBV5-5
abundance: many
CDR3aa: CASTREVGAKNIQYF

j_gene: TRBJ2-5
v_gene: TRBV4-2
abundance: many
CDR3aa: CASSQDRWTQYF